The 10 T cell receptor beta chains below come from one sample, sequenced in a study of tissue T cells after allogeneic stem cell transplantation. Assay: immunoSEQ multiplex PCR; the TCRdb copy retains only in-frame clones and omits some. The sample contains about 48,000 clones, around 69% of which appear only once. The sample comprised sorted cells pooled from one or two spleens. The receptor set was obtained from a pool of C57BL/6 mice in good health.

This clone occurred a few times. Genes and germline come from the mouse. The CDR3 extends 1 residue past the end of the read, so its final part is completed from the germline J gene. Other DNA sequences in the same sample also yield this CDR3. The chain links TRBV3 to TRBJ2-7; 11 positions agree with TRBD2. Germline-derived CDR1 and CDR2 are SNHLY and FYNGKV (reference sequence). This CDR3 region has 13 residues. The trim removed 5 bases at V and 5 bases at J, leaving 2 bases unmatched. CDR3 residues: CASSLLGGHEQYF. CDR3 DNA (partial): TGTGCCAGCAGCCTACTGGGGGGGCATGAACAGTAC.

In regard to this clone: Gene names refer to mouse genes. Read sequence stops 1 residue before the CDR3 end, and the germline J gene provides the missing end. This sequence joins TRBV19 and TRBJ1-1, with 10 bases lining up with TRBD1. V lost 5 bases, J lost 11 bases, and 3 bases stayed unmatched. The V gene's germline CDR1 is FNHDT and CDR2 SITEND (reference sequence). This CDR3 region has 11 residues. The CDR3 sequence: CASSDRGRVFF. Partial CDR3 DNA: TGTGCCAGCAGCGACAGGGGGCGCGTCTTC.

This clone was counted between two and nine times. The listed genes are named as in mouse. The read stops 1 residue short of the end of the CDR3; the missing end is completed from the germline J gene. The J gene is TRBJ1-4, the V gene TRBV12-1, with 7 bases aligning to TRBD1. The V gene end was trimmed by 5 bases and the J gene end by 7 bases; junction bases not matched to a gene: 3. CDR1 is SGHSN, CDR2 HYEKVE, per germline. This CDR3 is 12 amino acids long. Incomplete CDR3 DNA: TGTGCCAGCTACAGGGGTGGCGAAAGATTATTT. Its protein is CASYRGGERLF. The full CDR3 reads CASYRGGERLFF.

A remark on this clone: Gene names are the mouse ones. CDR3 DNA (partial): TGTGCCAGCAGCCAAGATCCTAGTCAAAACACCTTGTAC. This codes for CASSQDPSQNTLY. The entire CDR3 is CASSQDPSQNTLYF. The V and J genes are TRBV2 and TRBJ2-4; no definite D call. The CDR3 end lies 1 residue beyond the end of the read and is filled in from the germline J gene. CDR1 is LGHNA, CDR2 YSYQKL, per germline. Trimming removed 0 bases from V and 0 bases from J, with 4 bases in between. The length of the CDR3 is 14 residues. Based on the CDR3 plus reference TRBV2 and TRBJ2-4, the full variable domain is DPKIIQKPKYLVAVTGSEKILICEQYLGHNAMYWYRQSAKKPLEFMFSYSYQKLMDNQTASSRFQPQSSKKNHLDLQITALKPDDSATYFCASSQDPSQNTLYFGAGTRLSVL.

As to this clone: Mouse gene names and germline throughout. The read falls 1 residue short of the CDR3 end, and the missing part is taken from the germline J gene. The chain couples TRBV13-1 to TRBJ2-7; 11 bases are a match to TRBD2. With 6 bases clipped from V and 6 bases from J, the junction kept 5 bases outside the gene matches. CDR1 and CDR2 from the germline V gene are NSHNY and SYGAGN. This CDR3 contains 13 residues. The CDR3 is CASTQTGGVEQYF. The covered CDR3 bases are TGTGCCAGCACACAGACTGGGGGGGTTGAACAGTAC.

About this clone itself: Gene names denote mouse genes. The read stops 1 residue short of the end of the CDR3; the missing end is completed from the germline J gene. The genes are TRBV29 and TRBJ1-5; maybe TRBD1 (5 bases). The V end lost 3 bases, the J end lost 3 bases, and 9 bases lay between the germline ends. CDR1 is MSHET, CDR2 SYDVDS, per germline. The CDR3 loop spans 14 amino acids. The CDR3 is CASSLGGVNQAPLF. The part of the CDR3 DNA that was read is TGTGCTAGCAGTTTGGGGGGAGTCAACCAGGCTCCGCTT.

As regards this clone: The genes are named according to mouse. From the germline J gene comes the end of the CDR3, since the read stops 1 residue before it. This sequence joins TRBV13-3 and TRBJ2-7, with D tentatively TRBD1 or TRBD2 (5 bases each). Germline loops: CDR1 NNHDY, CDR2 SYVADS. The ends were cut back, 6 bases at V and 0 bases at J, with 10 bases in the middle. This CDR3 has 13 amino acids. The CDR3 region is CASKGRSSYEQYF. The DNA read from the CDR3 is TGTGCCAGCAAGGGACGAAGCTCCTATGAACAGTAC.

About this clone itself: All gene names here are mouse names. The CDR3 goes on 1 residue after the read ends, and that part is filled in from the germline J gene. The V and J genes are TRBV13-1 and TRBJ1-4, with unresolved D. The CDR3 totals 15 residues. Germline V gene sequence: CDR1 NSHNY, CDR2 SYGAGN. V shed 1 base and J shed 0 bases, with 7 bases lying between them. CDR3: CASSDLTISNERLFF. CDR3 DNA, as far as it was read: TGTGCCAGCAGTGATTTGACAATTTCCAACGAAAGATTATTT.

As concerns this clone: Germline and genes: mouse. The observed sequence ends 1 residue before the CDR3 terminus, with the missing tail filled in from the germline J gene. The V and J genes are TRBV31 and TRBJ2-2, with 8 bases aligning to TRBD1. This CDR3 comprises 14 residues. Germline-derived CDR1 and CDR2 are GKSSPN and SITVG. After removal of 5 bases from V and 3 bases from J, the junction contained 5 bases not matched to a gene. Partial CDR3 DNA: TGTGCCTGGGACAGGGGAGGGGACACCGGGCAGCTCTAC. This encodes CAWDRGGDTGQLY. The whole CDR3 sequence is CAWDRGGDTGQLYF.

As for this clone: Here the gene names and germline are mouse. The CDR3 is cut off 1 residue early in the read; its end comes from the germline J gene. The rearrangement joins TRBV20 to TRBJ1-3; D remains unclear. Germline V gives CDR1 GFQATS, CDR2 STVNSAI. The germline V and J ends were trimmed by 1 base and 0 bases, with 7 bases remaining between them. CDR3 length: 14 amino acids. The covered CDR3 bases are TGTGGTGCTAGGGTAGCAGATTCTGGAAATACGCTCTAT. Its translation is CGARVADSGNTLY. The whole CDR3 region reads CGARVADSGNTLYF.